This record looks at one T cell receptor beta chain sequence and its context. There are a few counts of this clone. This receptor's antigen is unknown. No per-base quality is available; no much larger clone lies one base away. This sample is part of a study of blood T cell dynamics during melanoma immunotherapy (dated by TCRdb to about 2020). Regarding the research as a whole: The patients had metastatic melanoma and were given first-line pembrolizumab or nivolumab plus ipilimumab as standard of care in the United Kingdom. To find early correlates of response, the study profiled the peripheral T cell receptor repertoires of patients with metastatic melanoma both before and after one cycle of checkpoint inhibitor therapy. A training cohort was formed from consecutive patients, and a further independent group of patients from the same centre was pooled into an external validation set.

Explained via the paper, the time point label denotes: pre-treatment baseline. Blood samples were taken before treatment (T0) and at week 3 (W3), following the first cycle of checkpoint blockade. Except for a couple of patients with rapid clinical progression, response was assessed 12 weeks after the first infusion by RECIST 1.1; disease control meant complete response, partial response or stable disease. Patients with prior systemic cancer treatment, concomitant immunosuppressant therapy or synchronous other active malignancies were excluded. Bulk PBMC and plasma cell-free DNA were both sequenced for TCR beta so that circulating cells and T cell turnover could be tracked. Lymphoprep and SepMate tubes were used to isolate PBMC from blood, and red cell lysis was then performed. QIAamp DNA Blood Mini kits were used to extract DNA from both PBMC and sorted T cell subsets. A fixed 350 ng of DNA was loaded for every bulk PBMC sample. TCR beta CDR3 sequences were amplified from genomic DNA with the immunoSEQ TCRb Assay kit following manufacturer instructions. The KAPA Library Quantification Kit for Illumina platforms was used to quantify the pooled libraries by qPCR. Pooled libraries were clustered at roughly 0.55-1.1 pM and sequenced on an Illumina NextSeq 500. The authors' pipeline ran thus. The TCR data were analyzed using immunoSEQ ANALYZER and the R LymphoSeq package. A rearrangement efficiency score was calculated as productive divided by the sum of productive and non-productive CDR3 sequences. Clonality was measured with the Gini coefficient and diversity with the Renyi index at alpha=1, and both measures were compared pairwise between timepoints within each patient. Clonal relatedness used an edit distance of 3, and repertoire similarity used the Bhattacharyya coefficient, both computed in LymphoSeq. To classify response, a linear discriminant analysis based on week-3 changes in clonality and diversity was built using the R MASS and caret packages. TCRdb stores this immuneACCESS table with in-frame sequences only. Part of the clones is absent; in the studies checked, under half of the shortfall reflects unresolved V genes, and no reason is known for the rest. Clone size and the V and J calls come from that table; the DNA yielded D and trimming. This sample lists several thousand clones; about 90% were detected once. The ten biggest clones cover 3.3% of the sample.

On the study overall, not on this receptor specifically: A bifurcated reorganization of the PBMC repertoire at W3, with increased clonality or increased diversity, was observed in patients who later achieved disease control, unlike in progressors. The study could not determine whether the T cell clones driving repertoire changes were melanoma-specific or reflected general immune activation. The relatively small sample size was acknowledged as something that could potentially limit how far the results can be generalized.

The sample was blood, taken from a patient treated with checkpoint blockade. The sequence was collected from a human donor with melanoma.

The CDR3 reads CATRTSATNEKLFF. The DNA is as follows: TGTGCCACTCGGACAAGTGCAACTAATGAAAAACTGTTTTTT. The chain employs TRBV10-3 and TRBJ1-4; tentative D gene TRBD1, with 5 bases matching. CDR1 is given as ENHRY and CDR2 as SYGVKD, both from the germline V gene. The V end loses 10 bases and the J end loses 0 bases, and a stretch of 12 bases separates them. There are 14 amino acids in the CDR3, from cysteine to phenylalanine inclusive. CDR3 DNA only is kept here, 42 bases in frame from base 1.